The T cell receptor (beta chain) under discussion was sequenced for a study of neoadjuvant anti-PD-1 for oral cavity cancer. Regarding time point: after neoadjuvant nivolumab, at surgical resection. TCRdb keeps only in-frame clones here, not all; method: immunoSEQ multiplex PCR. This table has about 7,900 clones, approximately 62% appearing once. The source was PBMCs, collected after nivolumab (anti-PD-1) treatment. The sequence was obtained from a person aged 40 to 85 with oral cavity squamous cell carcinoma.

The CDR3 coding sequence is TGTGCCAGCTCTAGGGGATCGCGTGAGACTGAAGCTTTCTTT. This sequence encodes CASSRGSRETEAFF. The V call is TRBV6-5, the J call TRBJ1-1, with D possibly being TRBD1 (5 bases). Trimming took 8 bases from V and 5 from J, leaving 18 bases between them. Germline CDR1 reads MNHEY; CDR2 reads SVGAGI. CDR3 length equals 14 residues.